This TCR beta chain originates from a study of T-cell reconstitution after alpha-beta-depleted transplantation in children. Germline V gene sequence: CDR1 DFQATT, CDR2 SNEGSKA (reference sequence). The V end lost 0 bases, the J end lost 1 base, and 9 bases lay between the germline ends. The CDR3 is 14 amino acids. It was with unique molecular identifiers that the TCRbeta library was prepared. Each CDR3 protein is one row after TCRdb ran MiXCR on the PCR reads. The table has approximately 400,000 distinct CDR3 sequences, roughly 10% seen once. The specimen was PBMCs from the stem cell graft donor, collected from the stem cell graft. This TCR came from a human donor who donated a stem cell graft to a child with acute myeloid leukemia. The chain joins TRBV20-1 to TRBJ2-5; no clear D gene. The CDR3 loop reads CSARDLLIQETQYF. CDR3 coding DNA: TGCAGTGCTAGAGATCTACTAATCCAAGAGACCCAGTACTTC.